The rows below give T cell receptor beta chains drawn from one sample of a study of cytomegalovirus exposure and HLA in healthy donors. Some clones are missing from TCRdb's copy, which holds only in-frame ones; the method was immunoSEQ multiplex PCR. The sample has 200,000 to 250,000 clones, almost 70% seen once. The sequencing sample was made of PBMCs. The receptors here all came from a man in his forties in good health and CMV-seropositive. The CDR3 runs from the conserved cysteine through the conserved F or W. Fields, in order: CDR3 DNA, CDR3 protein, J gene, clone size, D gene, V gene. The D gene is left open where the match is weak. Not every row has a clone size; where given, it reads once, few, many or a size class.

TGTGCCAGCAGCCTTCCCCCGACAGGGGCCGGGGAGCTGTTTTTT	CASSLPPTGAGELFF	TRBJ2-2	-	TRBD1	TRBV7-3
TGCAGCGTCCTTGGACACTACACTGAAGCTTTCTTT	CSVLGHYTEAFF	TRBJ1-1	-	-	TRBV29-1
TGTGCCAGCAGTTGGGACTTCTCTGGAAACACCATATATTTT	CASSWDFSGNTIYF	TRBJ1-3	once	-	TRBV28
TGTTCCAGCAGCTTACAACCAGGGCCCGGACGCAATCAGCCCCAGCATTTT	CSSSLQPGPGRNQPQHF	TRBJ1-5	-	-	TRBV7-9
TGTGCCAGCAGCTTGGTCGCGGGGGGGCCTGGAGATACGCAGTATTTT	CASSLVAGGPGDTQYF	TRBJ2-3	-	TRBD2	TRBV5-4
TGTGCCAGCAGTTACGGGTCAGGCCAGGGGGGTGGCTACACCTTC	CASSYGSGQGGGYTF	TRBJ1-2	-	TRBD1	TRBV6-5
TGTGCCAGCAGCTTAGCGTCCGCCCTAAACACCGGGGAGCTGTTTTTT	CASSLASALNTGELFF	TRBJ2-2	few	-	TRBV7-6
TGTGCCAGCAGCTCCTACAGCAGTCAGGACTATGGCTACACCTTC	CASSSYSSQDYGYTF	TRBJ1-2	-	-	TRBV5-4
TGTGCCAGTTCCACTAGCGGGGGGCCCCACAATGAGCAGTTCTTC	CASSTSGGPHNEQFF	TRBJ2-1	once	TRBD2	TRBV6-1
TGTGCCAGCAGCCCCCATCTAGCGGGGGAGTACAATGAGCAGTTCTTC	CASSPHLAGEYNEQFF	TRBJ2-1	-	TRBD2	TRBV7-6
TGCGCCAGCAGCCCACCCAGCGGGGGGGGCACAGATACGCAGTATTTT	CASSPPSGGGTDTQYF	TRBJ2-3	-	TRBD2	TRBV5-1
TGTGCCAGCAGCGCACCGGGACAGGGGGGCGAGCAGTACTTC	CASSAPGQGGEQYF	TRBJ2-7	-	TRBD1	TRBV28
TGTGCCAGTAGCCTCCTTGGGAGGGTGAACACTGAAGCTTTCTTT	CASSLLGRVNTEAFF	TRBJ1-1	-	-	TRBV19
TGTGCCAGCAGTTTAGAGGGTGGTAATGAAAAACTGTTTTTT	CASSLEGGNEKLFF	TRBJ1-4	-	-	TRBV28
TGTGCCACCGCGACAGGCGGCATCAGGAGCACAGATACGCAGTATTTT	CATATGGIRSTDTQYF	TRBJ2-3	-	-	TRBV15
TGCGCCAGCAGCCTAGGACAGGGGGCAAATGAGCAGTTCTTC	CASSLGQGANEQFF	TRBJ2-1	-	TRBD1	TRBV5-1
TGTGCCATCTCGGAAAGCGGGGGTAACTACGAGCAGTACTTC	CAISESGGNYEQYF	TRBJ2-7	-	TRBD2	TRBV10-3
TGTGCCAGCAGCTTGGGAGACAATTCCTACGAGCAGTACTTC	CASSLGDNSYEQYF	TRBJ2-7	-	-	TRBV5-6
TGCGCCAGCAGCCAAGATCGGAGAACTGAAGCTTTCTTT	CASSQDRRTEAFF	TRBJ1-1	-	-	TRBV4-1
TGTGCCAGCAGTTCTAGCGGGGGCACAGATACGCAGTATTTT	CASSSSGGTDTQYF	TRBJ2-3	few	TRBD2	TRBV27
TGTGCCACCAGCAGAGGGGCCGGAGGTTACGAGCAGTACTTC	CATSRGAGGYEQYF	TRBJ2-7	-	-	TRBV15
TGTGCCAGTAGTTGGACAGTTAGCACAGATACGCAGTATTTT	CASSWTVSTDTQYF	TRBJ2-3	-	-	TRBV19
TGTGCCAGCAACGCTGATTCAGGGGGCCAGCATTTT	CASNADSGGQHF	TRBJ1-5	-	TRBD1	TRBV7-9
TGCGCCAGCAGCTTCCGGGGGGGCCAGGAGACCCAGTACTTC	CASSFRGGQETQYF	TRBJ2-5	-	TRBD2	TRBV5-1
TGTGCCAGTTTATTTAGGACACCTACACCCCTCCACTTT	CASLFRTPTPLHF	TRBJ1-6	-	-	TRBV6-6
TGTGCCACCAGCAGTGCCGGGACTAGCGGGGGGGTGGAAGATACGCAGTATTTT	CATSSAGTSGGVEDTQYF	TRBJ2-3	-	TRBD2	TRBV15
TGTGCCAGCTCTACCCTGGACAGGGGAAATAATTCACCCCTCCACTTT	CASSTLDRGNNSPLHF	TRBJ1-6	-	TRBD1	TRBV7-8
TGTGCCAGCAGTTACGGGCAGCAATCCGCGAGTGAAGCTTTCTTT	CASSYGQQSASEAFF	TRBJ1-1	once	-	TRBV6-6
TGTGCCAGTAGTACCTCGGTGGGACAGGGAGGCCAGCCCCAGCATTTT	CASSTSVGQGGQPQHF	TRBJ1-5	-	TRBD1	TRBV19
TGTGCCAGCAGTGACCCAGGAGGCCCCGCGGAGGACTATGGCTACACCTTC	CASSDPGGPAEDYGYTF	TRBJ1-2	-	-	TRBV6-1
TGTGCCAGCAGCTGGGACAGGGGCTACACCTTC	CASSWDRGYTF	TRBJ1-2	-	TRBD1	TRBV5-6
TGTGCCAGTAGTCCGGGCGTGGGGGCGAGCACAGATACGCAGTATTTT	CASSPGVGASTDTQYF	TRBJ2-3	-	-	TRBV19
TGTGCTTCCACGGCGGGGGGGCACGAGCAGTACTTT	CASTAGGHEQYF	TRBJ2-7	-	TRBD2	TRBV2
TGTGCCTCCGGGATCTCCTACGAGCAGTACTTC	CASGISYEQYF	TRBJ2-7	-	-	TRBV27
TGCGCCAGCAGTGAGGCTAGCGGGGTTCAATCCAACATTCAGTACTTC	CASSEASGVQSNIQYF	TRBJ2-4	-	TRBD2	TRBV10-2
TGCGCCAGCAGCCAAACCGGTGGGAACACTGAAGCTTTCTTT	CASSQTGGNTEAFF	TRBJ1-1	-	-	TRBV4-1
TGTGCCAGCAGTTGGGCTCCTAGCTCCTACGAGCAGTACTTC	CASSWAPSSYEQYF	TRBJ2-7	once	-	TRBV27
TGTGCCAGTAGTATCCCAGGGACAGGGGAAGAGACCCAGTACTTC	CASSIPGTGEETQYF	TRBJ2-5	-	TRBD1	TRBV19
TGTGCCAGCAGGGGACTTGGGGCCAACGGGGAGCTGTTTTTT	CASRGLGANGELFF	TRBJ2-2	-	-	TRBV6-1
TGTGCCAGCAGCCGTGCCGTAGGGACAAATTCCTACGAGCAGTACTTC	CASSRAVGTNSYEQYF	TRBJ2-7	-	-	TRBV5-4
TGTGCCAGCAGCGCACAGGCCGGACGCAACACCGGGGAGCTGTTTTTT	CASSAQAGRNTGELFF	TRBJ2-2	-	-	TRBV7-3
TGTGCCAGCAGCTCCCCATCAGTTGGTTCACCCCTCCACTTT	CASSSPSVGSPLHF	TRBJ1-6	-	-	TRBV5-4
TGTGCCAGCAGCCCGAGCGGGGGGGTGGGGGCGGAGACCCAGTACTTC	CASSPSGGVGAETQYF	TRBJ2-5	-	TRBD2	TRBV9
TGTGCCAGCAGTGGGACAGGACCCTACGAGCAGTACTTC	CASSGTGPYEQYF	TRBJ2-7	few	TRBD1	TRBV27
TGTGCCAGCAGTGAAGAGAGCGTCGCAGATACGCAGTATTTT	CASSEESVADTQYF	TRBJ2-3	many	-	TRBV6-1